This T cell receptor beta chain was sequenced during a study of T cells expressing NK-cell markers. CDR3 length: 15 residues. Following a re-call of the 5' RACE reads, TCRdb has one entry per CDR3 protein and lacks DNA. The sample's table shows fewer than 400,000 distinct CDR3 sequences. The receptor was isolated from a woman between 50 and 59 years old in good health. The genes are TRBV12-3 or TRBV12-4 and TRBJ2-7; TCRdb lists TRBD1, though no DNA is available to test this call. Sequences were obtained from blood T cells: a sorted CD56 or NKG2C T cell subset, CD4+ or CD8+ T cells, or bulk PBMC T cells (not recorded which). CDR3 sequence: CASSPQGRQVGEQYF.